Listed below are T cell receptor beta chains from one sample, sequenced in a study of a mutant IDH1 vaccine in newly diagnosed glioma. TCRdb keeps only in-frame clones here, not all; method: immunoSEQ multiplex PCR. This table holds just under 95,000 clones, about four fifths found once. Sequenced material: PBMCs, taken from a glioma patient treated with radiotherapy, temozolomide or both. The receptors originated from a woman aged 45-65 years with glioma. Both conserved end residues are part of each CDR3. Each record gives: V gene, J gene, clone size, D gene, CDR3 protein, CDR3 DNA. D genes are given only for firm matches. The size of a clone is reported for some rows only, either as once, few or many, or as a class for expanded clones.

TRBV25-1	TRBJ2-2	-	TRBD1	CASRDRGRVGELFF	TGTGCCAGCCGCGACAGGGGGCGCGTCGGGGAGCTGTTTTTT
TRBV5-4	TRBJ2-1	-	-	CAYNFGAQYIYNEQFF	TGTGCCTACAACTTCGGGGCCCAATATATTTACAATGAGCAGTTCTTC
TRBV7-8	TRBJ1-1	-	-	CASSSATEAFF	TGTGCCAGCAGCTCCGCCACTGAAGCTTTCTTT
TRBV19	TRBJ1-1	-	-	CASLEGARVTEAFF	TGTGCCAGTCTTGAAGGGGCGAGGGTCACTGAAGCTTTCTTT
TRBV5-4	TRBJ2-3	-	TRBD2	CARGTSGTDTQYF	TGTGCCAGGGGGACTAGCGGCACAGATACGCAGTATTTT
TRBV4-2	TRBJ1-3	-	-	CASSQERQESSGNTIYF	TGTGCCAGCAGCCAAGAAAGGCAGGAAAGCTCTGGAAACACCATATATTTT
TRBV5-6	TRBJ1-2	-	TRBD1	CASAPTGVGYTF	TGTGCCAGCGCGCCGACAGGGGTTGGCTACACCTTC
TRBV5-4	TRBJ1-1	-	-	CASSPFWGGTEAFF	TGTGCCAGCAGCCCGTTTTGGGGGGGGACTGAAGCTTTCTTT
TRBV7-9	TRBJ2-5	-	-	CASSLARETQYF	TGTGCCAGCAGCTTAGCGCGAGAGACCCAGTACTTC
TRBV18	TRBJ2-3	-	TRBD2	CASSHSGGWADTQYF	TGTGCCAGCTCACACAGCGGGGGATGGGCAGATACGCAGTATTTT
TRBV5-1	TRBJ2-2	-	TRBD1	CASSSSGQLNTGELFF	TGCGCCAGCAGCTCCTCGGGACAGCTGAACACCGGGGAGCTGTTTTTT
TRBV19	TRBJ2-6	-	TRBD2	CASRLADKGFSGANVLTF	TGTGCCAGTAGGCTAGCGGACAAAGGATTCTCTGGGGCCAACGTCCTGACTTTC
TRBV7-6	TRBJ2-2	-	TRBD2	CASSLAGAGELFF	TGTGCCAGCAGCCTAGCGGGGGCCGGGGAGCTGTTTTTT
TRBV25-1	TRBJ2-7	-	TRBD2	CASSGGGGGQYF	TGTGCCAGCAGTGGTGGCGGGGGAGGCCAGTACTTC
TRBV5-1	TRBJ2-6	-	TRBD1	CASSLGDRAHSGANVLTF	TGCGCCAGCAGCTTGGGGGACAGGGCACACTCTGGGGCCAACGTCCTGACTTTC
TRBV19	TRBJ2-5	-	TRBD1	CASSLDRGNGETQYF	TGTGCCAGTAGCCTCGACAGGGGGAATGGAGAGACCCAGTACTTC
TRBV30	TRBJ1-2	-	-	CARLGRANYGYTF	TGTGCCCGGCTGGGGCGGGCTAACTATGGCTACACCTTC
TRBV7-6	TRBJ1-2	-	-	CASSLAEASGYTF	TGTGCCAGCAGCTTAGCGGAGGCCTCGGGCTACACCTTC
TRBV7-8	TRBJ2-2	-	-	CASSWREQTGELFF	TGTGCCAGCAGCTGGAGGGAACAGACCGGGGAGCTGTTTTTT
TRBV30	TRBJ1-5	-	-	CAWSVGLNQPQHF	TGTGCCTGGAGTGTCGGGTTAAATCAGCCCCAGCATTTT
TRBV5-4	TRBJ1-6	once	-	CASSLGQSPYNSPLHF	TGTGCCAGCAGCTTAGGGCAGAGCCCCTATAATTCACCCCTCCACTTT
TRBV7-9	TRBJ2-1	-	TRBD2	CASRKTSGGYNEQFF	TGTGCCAGCAGAAAGACTAGCGGGGGGTACAATGAGCAGTTCTTC
TRBV4-3	TRBJ2-2	-	TRBD1	CASSPGTGDTGELFF	TGCGCCAGCAGCCCTGGGACAGGGGACACCGGGGAGCTGTTTTTT
TRBV27	TRBJ1-1	few	-	CASREFNEAFF	TGTGCCAGCAGGGAATTCAATGAAGCTTTCTTT